Each of the 26 T cell receptor beta chains below was sequenced from the same sample in a study of T-cell memory formation after mild COVID-19. TCRdb ran MiXCR on the 5' RACE reads and lists one entry per CDR3 protein. The repertoire holds roughly 250,000 distinct CDR3 sequences, about 17% seen once, with 3.5% in the top ten. The sample was PBMCs or a T cell subset sorted from them (not recorded which). The source of these receptors is a man between 18 and 29 years old who had mild COVID-19 (a few samples of this study predate the infection). Cell type and time point are not known.

This clonotype was seen more than once but under ten times. V usage is TRBV6-1 and J usage is TRBJ2-7; D perhaps matches TRBD2 (7 bases). CDR1 and CDR2 (germline): MNHNS, SASEGT. This CDR3 contains 15 residues. Trimming removed 4 bases at V and 5 bases at J, with 18 bases between. The CDR3 DNA follows: TGTGCCAGCAGTGCTGTCATTGTGGGGGGGCACGAGCAGTACGTC. Protein sequence: CASSAVIVGGHEQYV.

This clonotype occurred a few times. This chain joins TRBV5-4 and TRBJ1-4; TRBD1 agrees at 9 bases. The junction had 4 bases not matched to a gene; V was cut back by 4 bases and J by 3 bases. From germline, CDR1 is SGHNT and CDR2 YYREEE (reference sequence). The CDR3 contains 15 residues. The CDR3 loop reads CASSTRQGANEKLFF. CDR3 nucleotide sequence: TGTGCCAGCAGCACCCGACAGGGGGCTAATGAAAAACTGTTTTTT.

A few counts support this clonotype. V and J are TRBV5-1 and TRBJ2-7; 8 positions match TRBD2. Germline loops: CDR1 SGHRS, CDR2 YFSETQ. Trimming at V came to 2 bases and at J to 1 base, leaving 5 bases not matched to a gene. The CDR3 totals 15 residues. CDR3 in DNA: TGCGCCAGCAGCTTCATAGCGGGGTTGTCCTACGAGCAGTACTTC. Protein sequence: CASSFIAGLSYEQYF.

The DNA for the CDR3 is TGTGCCAGCAGCGTACACCTCAAGGCGGGGGCCACAGATACGCAGTATTTT. Translated: CASSVHLKAGATDTQYF. The rearrangement joins TRBV9 to TRBJ2-3; possibly TRBD2 for D (7 bases). Germline V CDR1 and CDR2: SGDLS, YYNGEE. The V end lost 1 base, the J end lost 2 bases, and 17 bases lay between the germline ends. The length of the CDR3 is 17 residues.

The chain joins TRBV29-1 to TRBJ1-1, with 9 bases that match TRBD1. This CDR3 has 14 amino acids. The junction had 9 bases not matched to a gene; V was cut back by 6 bases and J by 4 bases. CDR1 and CDR2 from the germline V gene are SQVTM and ANQGSEA. DNA of the CDR3: TGCAGCGTAGACCGAGACAGGGGGTTCACTGAAGCTTTCTTT. Its protein is CSVDRDRGFTEAFF.

The rearrangement joins TRBV7-8 to TRBJ2-1, with 8 bases matching TRBD2. Germline CDR1 is SGHVS and CDR2 is FQNEAQ. V dropped 1 base and J dropped 3; count of bases not matched to a gene: 5. The CDR3 is 16 amino acids. The CDR3 coding sequence is TGTGCCAGCAGCTTAGTTCGGGGGGGCAACTACAATGAGCAGTTCTTC. Translation gives CASSLVRGGNYNEQFF.

The chain links TRBV20-1 to TRBJ1-4; the match to TRBD1 covers 8 bases. The CDR3 runs to 11 residues. The germline gives CDR1 DFQATT, CDR2 SNEGSKA (reference sequence). With V trimmed by 6 bases and J by 14 bases, 8 bases remained unmatched. CDR3 protein: CSAVRDRKLFF. The CDR3 DNA follows: TGCAGTGCAGTAAGGGACAGGAAGCTGTTTTTT.

This clonotype occurred many times. This rearrangement joins TRBV7-2 to TRBJ2-1; TRBD2 agrees at 7 bases. V lost 6 bases and J lost 2; bases outside the gene matches: 4. The CDR3 totals 14 residues. Germline V lookup: CDR1 SGHTA, CDR2 FQGNSA. CDR3 coding DNA: TGTGCCAGCAGTAGGAGCGGGGCCTACAATGAGCAGTTCTTC. Its protein product is CASSRSGAYNEQFF. The full variable domain, in which reference TRBV7-2 and TRBJ2-1 provide the parts outside the CDR3, is GAGVSQSPSNKVTEKGKDVELRCDPISGHTALYWYRQSLGQGLEFLIYFQGNSAPDKSGLPSDRFSAERTGGSVSTLTIQRTQQEDSAVYLCASSRSGAYNEQFFGPGTRLTVL.

The chain uses TRBV6-2 or TRBV6-3 and TRBJ2-5, with TRBD1 identical over 7 bases. J lost 5 bases, V lost 5 bases, and 11 bases had no gene match. Germline V gene data show CDR1 as MNHEY and CDR2 as SVGEGT. The CDR3 runs to 15 residues. The CDR3 reads CASSTPQGQLETQYF. In nucleotides, the CDR3 is TGTGCCAGCAGTACCCCACAGGGGCAGCTGGAGACCCAGTACTTC.

The chain links TRBV12-3 or TRBV12-4 to TRBJ2-1, with 7 positions matching TRBD2. This CDR3 contains 14 residues. V lost 6 bases, J lost 9 bases, and 11 bases stayed unmatched. The CDR3 protein is CASSRERLAFEQFF. The CDR3 coding sequence is TGTGCCAGCAGCAGGGAGAGACTAGCCTTTGAGCAGTTCTTC.

The gene calls are TRBV18 and TRBJ2-3; TRBD2 might be the D (5 bases). V lost 3 bases to trimming and J lost 9 bases, with 16 bases between them. Germline CDR1 and CDR2: KGHSH and LQKENI. CDR3 size: 14 residues. In nucleotides, the CDR3 is TGTGCCAGCTCACCGAGGGCGGAGCCGTCGACGCAGTATTTT. Amino acids: CASSPRAEPSTQYF.

This clonotype was seen ten or more times. This chain uses TRBV7-2 with TRBJ1-4, with TRBD1 matching 9 bases. The CDR3 has 15 residues. CDR1 and CDR2 (germline): SGHTA, FQGNSA. V trimming: 5 bases; J trimming: 5 bases; junction bases outside the gene matches: 6. CDR3 loop: CASSTQDRGNEKLFF. In nucleotides, the CDR3 is TGTGCCAGCAGCACGCAGGACAGGGGAAATGAAAAACTGTTTTTT.

At least ten counts were recorded for this clonotype. V is TRBV2 and J is TRBJ1-5; no reliable D call. Trimming cost V 6 bases and J 5 bases, with 14 bases left between them. The CDR3 is 14 amino acids. The germline gives CDR1 SNHLY, CDR2 FYNNEI. The CDR3 loop is CASSPVGKDQPQHF. CDR3 coding DNA: TGTGCCAGCAGCCCGGTTGGCAAAGATCAGCCCCAGCATTTT.

On this clonotype itself: Likely a read error: the CDR3 ends without its conserved phenylalanine or tryptophan. The V gene is TRBV5-1, the J gene TRBJ1-5, with D tentatively TRBD1 (5 bases). The CDR3 extends over 13 amino acids. Trimming removed 0 bases from V and 9 bases from J, with 10 bases in between. Germline lookup yields CDR1 SGHRS and CDR2 YFSETQ. CDR3 residues: CASSLDGTGPQHI. In DNA, the CDR3 is TGCGCCAGCAGCTTGGACGGGACCGGGCCCCAGCATATT.

The chain is built from TRBV6-6 and TRBJ2-3, with unresolved D. In germline, CDR1 is MNHNY, CDR2 SVGAGI (reference sequence). V gave up 6 bases and J gave up 6 bases, with 10 bases separating them. This CDR3 has 12 amino acids. The CDR3 region has the DNA TGTGCCAGCAGGGAAATAGGGGATACGCAGTATTTT. Translated, it gives CASREIGDTQYF.

This clonotype was counted ten times or more. CDR3 coding DNA: TGTGCCAGCAGCTTTTCCGACGGCACAGATACGCAGTATTTT. As protein: CASSFSDGTDTQYF. The chain links TRBV7-9 to TRBJ2-3; unclear D gene. The germline V and J ends were trimmed by 3 bases and 1 base, with 8 bases remaining between them. This CDR3 region has 14 residues. The germline gives CDR1 SEHNR, CDR2 FQNEAQ (reference sequence).

This chain uses TRBV11-2 with TRBJ2-3; D unclear. Germline V gives CDR1 SGHAT, CDR2 FQNNGV. The CDR3 is 12 residues long. Deletions cut 3 bases from V and 5 bases from J, with 6 bases between. This CDR3 reads CASSFGLDTQYF. The CDR3 DNA reads as TGTGCCAGCAGCTTCGGGCTAGATACGCAGTATTTT.

V is TRBV10-3 and J is TRBJ2-2, with 9 bases matching TRBD2. Germline assignment: CDR1 ENHRY and CDR2 SYGVKD. The V segment lost 7 bases and the J segment 2 bases; nucleotides outside the gene matches: 5. CDR3 length: 15 residues. CDR3 nucleotide sequence: TGTGCCATCACCCCGGGACTAGCCAACACCGGGGAGCTGTTTTTT. Translated, it gives CAITPGLANTGELFF.

The rearrangement links TRBV12-3 or TRBV12-4 to TRBJ1-2; no definite D call. V lost 3 bases, J lost 2 bases, and 7 bases lay in between. The CDR3 spans 13 residues. The CDR3 coding sequence is TGTGCCAGCAGTTTTCTCCTCAACTATGGCTACACCTTC. Amino acids: CASSFLLNYGYTF.

This clonotype was observed a handful of times. The CDR3: CASSYAGTGTYEQYF. As DNA, the CDR3 is TGTGCCAGCAGTTACGCCGGGACAGGGACCTACGAGCAGTACTTC. V and J are TRBV6-2 or TRBV6-3 and TRBJ2-7; 9 nucleotides align to TRBD1. The CDR3 sequence is 15 residues long. Looked up from germline, CDR1 is MNHEY and CDR2 is SVGEGT. The V and J ends lost 2 bases and 2 bases, in that order; junction bases with no gene match: 4.

The chain employs TRBV5-4 and TRBJ2-5; the D gene could be TRBD1 or TRBD2 (5 bases each). V lost 4 bases and J 2 bases, leaving 12 bases between the germline ends. The CDR3 spans 14 residues. Per germline, CDR1 SGHNT and CDR2 YYREEE (reference sequence). CDR3 bases: TGTGCCAGCAGCGCGAGGGGATTTCAAGAGACCCAGTACTTC. It encodes CASSARGFQETQYF.

The V gene is TRBV12-3 or TRBV12-4, the J gene TRBJ2-5; either TRBD1 or TRBD2 may fit D (5 bases each). The CDR3 is 15 amino acids. The V and J ends lost 4 bases and 4 bases respectively, with 16 bases between them. The CDR3 sequence: CASSWDLLGTETQYF. DNA of the CDR3: TGTGCCAGCAGTTGGGACCTCCTGGGGACAGAGACCCAGTACTTC.

This rearrangement joins TRBV6-1 to TRBJ2-5; 12 nucleotides align to TRBD2. Looked up from germline, CDR1 is MNHNS and CDR2 is SASEGT. J lost 2 bases, V lost 8 bases, and 6 bases had no gene match. This CDR3 spans 15 amino acids. The DNA for the CDR3 is TGTGCCAGCTGCCCTGGACTAGCGGGGCAAGAGACCCAGTACTTC. It yields the protein CASCPGLAGQETQYF.

The chain recombines TRBV6-5 with TRBJ2-2, with TRBD1 matching 8 bases. CDR3 size: 15 residues. Germline V gives CDR1 MNHEY, CDR2 SVGAGI. V lost 6 bases to trimming and J lost 6 bases; unmatched junction nucleotides: 9. The CDR3 loop is CASSRQGPHAGELFF. The CDR3 bases are TGTGCCAGCAGCCGACAGGGGCCGCACGCCGGGGAGCTGTTTTTT.

The rearrangement links TRBV6-2 or TRBV6-3 to TRBJ2-7; D is unclear. Germline lookup yields CDR1 MNHEY and CDR2 SVGEGT. V lost 0 bases and J 2 bases, leaving 2 bases between the germline ends. There are 12 residues in the CDR3. CDR3 bases: TGTGCCAGCAGTTACTCCACCTACGAGCAGTACGTC. As protein: CASSYSTYEQYV.

This clonotype showed up many times. This chain uses TRBV5-1 with TRBJ2-5; 7 positions match TRBD1. The CDR3 is made up of 15 amino acids. Germline CDR1 reads SGHRS; CDR2 reads YFSETQ. Germline trimming cut 3 bases from V and 5 bases from J; bases unmatched to any gene: 10. CDR3 sequence: CASSWGTVLRETQYF. In DNA, the CDR3 is TGCGCCAGCAGCTGGGGGACAGTCCTGCGGGAGACCCAGTACTTC.